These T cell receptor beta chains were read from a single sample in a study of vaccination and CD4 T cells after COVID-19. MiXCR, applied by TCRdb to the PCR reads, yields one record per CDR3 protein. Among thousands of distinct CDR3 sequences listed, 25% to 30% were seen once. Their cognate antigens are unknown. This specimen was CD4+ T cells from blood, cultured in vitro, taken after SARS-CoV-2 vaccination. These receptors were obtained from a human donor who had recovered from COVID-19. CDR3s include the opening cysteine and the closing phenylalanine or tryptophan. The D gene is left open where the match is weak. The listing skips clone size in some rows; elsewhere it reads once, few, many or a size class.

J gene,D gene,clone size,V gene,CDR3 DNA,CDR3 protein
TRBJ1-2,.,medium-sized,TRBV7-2,TGTGCCAGCAGCTTACAGCGGGTGTCCGCCTTTGGGGGCTACACCTTC,CASSLQRVSAFGGYTF
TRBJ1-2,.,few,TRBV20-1,TGCAGTGCTAGAGGAGGGGCGAGCTATGGCTACACCTTC,CSARGGASYGYTF
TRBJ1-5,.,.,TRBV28,TGTGCCAGCAGTCCCGGAACAGGCGGACGTCAGCCCCAGCATTTT,CASSPGTGGRQPQHF
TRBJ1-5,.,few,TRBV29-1,TGCAGCGTTTCCGGAGGGGTGGGTCAGCCCCAGCATTTT,CSVSGGVGQPQHF
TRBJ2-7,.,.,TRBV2,TGTGCCAGCCGAATACCTGGAGGGGGCAATGGGTACGAGCAGTACTTC,CASRIPGGGNGYEQYF
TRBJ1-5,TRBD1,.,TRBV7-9,TGTGCCAGCAGCCGGGGACAGGCCGAGCCCCAGCATTTT,CASSRGQAEPQHF
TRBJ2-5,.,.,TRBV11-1,TGTGCCAGCAGCTTGGTACGGAACCAAGAGACCCAGTACTTC,CASSLVRNQETQYF
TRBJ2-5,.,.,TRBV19,TGTGCCAGTAGTGACAGCGGGTACTCCGAGACCCAGTACTTC,CASSDSGYSETQYF
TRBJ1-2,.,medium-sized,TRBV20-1,TGCAGTGCTACTTCCGGCTATGGCTACACCTTC,CSATSGYGYTF
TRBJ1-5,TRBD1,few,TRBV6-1,TGTGCCAGCAAAGGCGCAGGGGGAAACCAGCCCCAGCATTTT,CASKGAGGNQPQHF
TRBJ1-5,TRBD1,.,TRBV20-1,TGCAGTGCACCCGACAGGGGGGGGAGCAATCAGCCCCAGCATTTT,CSAPDRGGSNQPQHF
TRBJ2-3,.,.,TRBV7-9,TGTGCCAGCAGCCTCACCAGGGTCGAGACGCAGTATTTT,CASSLTRVETQYF
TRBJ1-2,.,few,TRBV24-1,TGTGCCACCAGTGATGGCCATCTGGGCTACACCTTC,CATSDGHLGYTF
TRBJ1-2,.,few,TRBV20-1,TGCAGTGCTAGAGATGGGACACGCTATGGCTACACCTTC,CSARDGTRYGYTF
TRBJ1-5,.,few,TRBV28,TGTGCCAGCAGTTTCGGAAATCAGCCCCAGCATTTT,CASSFGNQPQHF
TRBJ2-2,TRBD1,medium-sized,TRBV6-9,TGTGCCAGCAGTCAAGGGACAGCGAACACCGGGGAGCTGTTTTTT,CASSQGTANTGELFF
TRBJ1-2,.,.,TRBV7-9,TGTGCCAGCAGCTTAGGGGCCAGCCTTGGAGGCTACACCTTC,CASSLGASLGGYTF
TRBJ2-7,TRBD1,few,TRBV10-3,TGTGCCATCACCGGGACAGGGGGCGGCGAGCAGTACTTC,CAITGTGGGEQYF
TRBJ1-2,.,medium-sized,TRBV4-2,TGTGCCAGCAGCGACACCTCAGGGTACGGCTACACCTTC,CASSDTSGYGYTF
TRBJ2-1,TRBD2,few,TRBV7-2,TGTGCCAGCAGCATTGGTTCGACTAGCGGGGTAAGGAGCTCCTACAATGAGCAGTTCTTC,CASSIGSTSGVRSSYNEQFF
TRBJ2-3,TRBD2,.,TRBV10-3,TGTGCCATGCGGGGGGCCTATAGCACAGATACGCAGTATTTT,CAMRGAYSTDTQYF
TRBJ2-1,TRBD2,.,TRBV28,TGTGCCAGCAGTTTAGCGGGGGGGGATTACAATGAGCAGTTCTTC,CASSLAGGDYNEQFF
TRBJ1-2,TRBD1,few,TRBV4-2,TGTGCCAGCAGCCCGGGACAGGGCTATGGCTACACCTTC,CASSPGQGYGYTF
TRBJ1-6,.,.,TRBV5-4,TGTGCCAGCAGCTTGATACCCCGTGAGCGCCTCCACTTT,CASSLIPRERLHF
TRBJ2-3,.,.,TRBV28,TGTGCCAGCAGTGAATCCGGTGGGGACACAGATACGCAGTATTTT,CASSESGGDTDTQYF
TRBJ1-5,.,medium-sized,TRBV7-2,TGTGCCAGCAGCCCGGACAGATATCAGCCCCAGCATTTT,CASSPDRYQPQHF
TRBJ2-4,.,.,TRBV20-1,TGCAGTGTCACCAATCTGGGGGGCAAGGCCAAAAACATTCAGTACTTC,CSVTNLGGKAKNIQYF
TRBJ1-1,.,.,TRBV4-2,TGTGCCAGCAGCCAAGATCGGGGGTTGGCTTTCTTT,CASSQDRGLAFF
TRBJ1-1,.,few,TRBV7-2,TGTGCCAGCAGCTTAGACCTGAACACTGAAGCTTTCTTT,CASSLDLNTEAFF
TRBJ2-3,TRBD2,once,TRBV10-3,TGTGCCATCAGCCTGACTAGCGGGGGAAATACGCAGTATTTT,CAISLTSGGNTQYF
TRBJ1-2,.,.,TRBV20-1,TGCAGTGCTAGGGGGGAAAAGGACTATGGCTACACCTTC,CSARGEKDYGYTF
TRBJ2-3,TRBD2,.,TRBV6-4,TGTGCCAGCAGTGCGGGACTAGCGGGGGTGGATACGCAGTATTTT,CASSAGLAGVDTQYF
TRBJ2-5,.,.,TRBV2,TGTGCCAGCATCGAAGGGCAGGGTCGGATGGAGACCCAGTACTTC,CASIEGQGRMETQYF
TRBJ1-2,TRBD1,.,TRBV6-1,TGTGCCAGCAGGATCAGGGGGGGGGACTATGGCTACACCTTC,CASRIRGGDYGYTF
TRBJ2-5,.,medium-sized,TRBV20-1,TGCAGTGCTAGAAAACGGGCCCTGGAGGAGACCCAGTACTTC,CSARKRALEETQYF
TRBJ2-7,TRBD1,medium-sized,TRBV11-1,TGTGCCAGCAGCCGACGGGACAGGGAGCAGTACTTC,CASSRRDREQYF
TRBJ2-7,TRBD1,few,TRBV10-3,TGTGCCATCAGTGAAGGGGGCAGGGGCGATGGTTACGAGCAGTACTTC,CAISEGGRGDGYEQYF
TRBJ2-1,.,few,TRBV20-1,TGCAGTGCTAGGGGACGGGGGCCCCTACTAAATGAGCAGTTCTTC,CSARGRGPLLNEQFF
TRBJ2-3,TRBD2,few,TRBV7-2,TGTGCCAGCAGCTACCGGACTAGCGGGGGTCCGTGGTATTTT,CASSYRTSGGPWYF
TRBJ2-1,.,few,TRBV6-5,TGTGCCAGCAGTTATAGGGCGAACAATGAGCAGTTCTTC,CASSYRANNEQFF
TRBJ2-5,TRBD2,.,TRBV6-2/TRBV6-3,TGTGCCAGCAGGACTAAGGGACTAAATTCCCCAAAAGAGACCCAGTACTTC,CASRTKGLNSPKETQYF
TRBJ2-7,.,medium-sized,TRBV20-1,TGCAGTGCTAGAGGAAGGTTAAGGGAACCCTACGAGCAGTACTTC,CSARGRLREPYEQYF
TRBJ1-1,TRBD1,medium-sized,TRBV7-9,TGTGCCAGCAGCTTGGGGGACAGAGGGTACACTGAAGCTTTCTTT,CASSLGDRGYTEAFF
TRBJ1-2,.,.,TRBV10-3,TGTGCCATCAATCCGGGAGGCGGCTACACCTTC,CAINPGGGYTF
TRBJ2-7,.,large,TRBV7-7,TGTGCCAGCAGCCGTGCGCGGGGGCGCGAGCAGTACTTC,CASSRARGREQYF
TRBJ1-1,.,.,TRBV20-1,TGCAGTGCTAGGAGCGGGAACACTGAAGCTTTCTTT,CSARSGNTEAFF
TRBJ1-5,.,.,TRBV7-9,TGTGCCAGCAGCTTATCGGGTTCGGAGAGCAATCAGCCCCAGCATTTT,CASSLSGSESNQPQHF
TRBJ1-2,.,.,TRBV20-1,TGCAGTGCTAGAGCGGTTGGGGAAGCCCACGACTATGGCTACACCTTC,CSARAVGEAHDYGYTF
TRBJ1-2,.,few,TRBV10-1,TGCGCCAGCGGGAACGGAAAGAACTATGGCTACACCTTC,CASGNGKNYGYTF
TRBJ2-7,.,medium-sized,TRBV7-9,TGTGCCAGCAGCTTAGCAGGGCTTTCCCACTACGAGCAGTACTTC,CASSLAGLSHYEQYF
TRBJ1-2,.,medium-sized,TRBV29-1,TGCGCCTTTGACGGGGAGACCTATGGCTACACCTTC,CAFDGETYGYTF
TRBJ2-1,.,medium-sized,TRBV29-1,TGCAGCGTTCTACCAGCGAGCTCCTACAATGAGCAGTTCTTC,CSVLPASSYNEQFF
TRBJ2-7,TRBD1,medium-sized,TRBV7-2,TGTGCCAGCAGCTATGACCGGGACAGGGCCTACGAGCAGTACTTC,CASSYDRDRAYEQYF
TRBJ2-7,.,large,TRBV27,TGTGCCAGCAGTCCCCGACAGGCGACCTACGAGCAGTACTTC,CASSPRQATYEQYF